This record looks at one T cell receptor (beta chain) sequence and its context. The antigen remains undetermined. The data were produced by immunoSEQ multiplex PCR, yet TCRdb's version contains in-frame clones alone and is incomplete. Of about 1 million clones in the sample, 75% were seen once. The data originate from a study of shared clonotypes between healthy human individuals. General observations from the study: What naive subsets generally showed was a larger estimated richness than memory subsets showed.

Germline V gene lookup returns CDR1 SEHNR and CDR2 FQNEAQ (reference sequence). CDR3 length: 13 residues. V lost 3 bases to trimming and J lost 4 bases, with 9 bases between them. Specimen: memory CD4+ T cells sorted from blood. As to subset: CD45RA-negative fraction. The chain is built from TRBV7-9 and TRBJ1-1, with D possibly being TRBD1 (6 bases). The TCR sequence derives from a man aged 18-30 years in good health. DNA of the CDR3: TGTGCCAGCAGCTTTGGGGGGGCCACTGAAGCTTTCTTT. Amino acid sequence: CASSFGGATEAFF. Filled out from reference TRBV7-9 and TRBJ1-1, the complete variable domain reads DTGVSQNPRHKITKRGQNVTFRCDPISEHNRLYWYRQTLGQGPEFLTYFQNEAQLEKSRLLSDRFSAERPKGSFSTLEIQRTEQGDSAMYLCASSFGGATEAFFGQGTRLTVV.